There are a few counts of the clone carrying this T cell receptor (beta chain). The target antigen is unknown. The CDR3 loop spans 14 amino acids. Losses at the gene ends were 5 bases for V and 4 bases for J; bases not matched to a gene: 6. Germline CDR1 and CDR2: SEHNR and FQNEAQ (reference sequence). There were healthy Caucasian individuals from Russia, aged roughly 6 to 100, serving as donors. The authors extracted at least 6 micrograms of total RNA per sample. It was with a sample-barcoded 5' primer and a J-beta primer mix that a second PCR of roughly 7 to 12 cycles was run. A minimum of 3 million CDR3-containing paired-end reads was obtained for each sample. TCRdb re-derived calls from the 5' RACE reads in MiXCR, one entry per CDR3 protein. The top ten hold about an eighth of the sample, which has 950,000 to 1,200,000 distinct CDR3 sequences, around two fifths seen once. This record comes from a study of blood T cells in healthy people across ages. General study points: The study found more naive CD4+ cells and higher diversity in long-lived than aged donors.

The receptor was isolated from a man aged 18-30 years in good health. The specimen was blood. This chain connects TRBV7-9 to TRBJ1-1; 8 bases fit TRBD1. In DNA form, the CDR3 reads TGTGCCAGCAGCAGCCGACAGGGGAGCACTGAAGCTTTCTTT. Translation: CASSSRQGSTEAFF.